This is a list of T cell receptor beta chains from one sample in a study of blood T cell repertoires in COVID-19. TCRdb's copy holds only in-frame clones and misses some; the assay was immunoSEQ multiplex PCR. The table has hundreds of thousands of clones, just under 90% seen once. Sequenced: PBMCs or T cells enriched from blood (not recorded which). These receptor sequences come from a woman aged 45-65 years who had recovered from COVID-19. Both conserved end residues are part of each CDR3. The order of the fields is V gene, D gene, clone size, J gene, CDR3 DNA, CDR3 protein. The D gene is left open where the match is weak. Clone size is stated in some rows and not others, as once, few, many or a class when expanded.

v_call: TRBV11-2
d_call: NA
clone_size: NA
j_call: TRBJ1-4
cdr3_nt: TGTGCCAGCAGCTTAGAAGTTTTGCGTGCCCAACTGTTTTTT
cdr3_aa: CASSLEVLRAQLFF

v_call: TRBV27
d_call: NA
clone_size: NA
j_call: TRBJ2-3
cdr3_nt: TGTGCCAGCAGAGTCCTGGTGGGGCCCTACACAGATACGCAGTATTTT
cdr3_aa: CASRVLVGPYTDTQYF

v_call: TRBV5-1
d_call: NA
clone_size: NA
j_call: TRBJ1-5
cdr3_nt: TGCGCCAGCAGCTTGAATCCGGATCAGCCCCAGCATTTT
cdr3_aa: CASSLNPDQPQHF

v_call: TRBV7-9
d_call: NA
clone_size: NA
j_call: TRBJ1-3
cdr3_nt: TGTGCCAGCAGCTTAAGAGATGGAAACACCATATATTTT
cdr3_aa: CASSLRDGNTIYF

v_call: TRBV5-4
d_call: TRBD1
clone_size: NA
j_call: TRBJ1-6
cdr3_nt: TGTGCCAGCAGCTCCCGGACAGGAGACCGTGTCCTCCACTTT
cdr3_aa: CASSSRTGDRVLHF

v_call: TRBV19
d_call: TRBD1
clone_size: NA
j_call: TRBJ1-4
cdr3_nt: TGTGCCAGTAGTATCGGACAGGGTTATGAAAAACTGTTTTTT
cdr3_aa: CASSIGQGYEKLFF

v_call: TRBV7-9
d_call: NA
clone_size: NA
j_call: TRBJ1-1
cdr3_nt: TGTGCCAGCAGCTTATCCGCCAGATTGAACACTGAAGCTTTCTTT
cdr3_aa: CASSLSARLNTEAFF

v_call: TRBV6-6
d_call: NA
clone_size: NA
j_call: TRBJ2-2
cdr3_nt: TGTGCCAGCAGTTACTCCAGGGGCGCCGGGGAGCTGTTTTTT
cdr3_aa: CASSYSRGAGELFF

v_call: TRBV7-9
d_call: NA
clone_size: NA
j_call: TRBJ1-1
cdr3_nt: TGTGCCAGCAGCTTAGGCCAGGGTACTGAAGCTTTCTTT
cdr3_aa: CASSLGQGTEAFF

v_call: TRBV6-5
d_call: NA
clone_size: NA
j_call: TRBJ1-2
cdr3_nt: TGTGCCAGCAGCTACGAACTTAACTATGGCTACACCTTC
cdr3_aa: CASSYELNYGYTF

v_call: TRBV4-1
d_call: NA
clone_size: NA
j_call: TRBJ1-5
cdr3_nt: TGCGCCAGCAGCCAGATACAAGGCAATCAGCCCCAGCATTTT
cdr3_aa: CASSQIQGNQPQHF

v_call: TRBV6-5
d_call: NA
clone_size: NA
j_call: TRBJ1-2
cdr3_nt: TGTGCCAGCAGTTACGGGGCGGTCTATGGCTACACCTTC
cdr3_aa: CASSYGAVYGYTF

v_call: TRBV7-9
d_call: NA
clone_size: NA
j_call: TRBJ2-1
cdr3_nt: TGTGCCAGCAGCTTAGGTGGCCAGGGGTACTACTACAATGAGCAGTTCTTC
cdr3_aa: CASSLGGQGYYYNEQFF

v_call: TRBV27
d_call: TRBD1
clone_size: NA
j_call: TRBJ2-3
cdr3_nt: TGTGCCAGCAGTTTCCTACCGGGACAGGGGACAGATACGCAGTATTTT
cdr3_aa: CASSFLPGQGTDTQYF

v_call: TRBV2
d_call: NA
clone_size: NA
j_call: TRBJ2-3
cdr3_nt: TGTGCCAGCAGTGTAAGCCCTGGAGGGCGGGGCACAGATACGCAGTATTTT
cdr3_aa: CASSVSPGGRGTDTQYF

v_call: TRBV2
d_call: TRBD2
clone_size: once
j_call: TRBJ2-3
cdr3_nt: TGTGCCAGCAGTGAACGCGCTAGCGGAACCACAGATACGCAGTATTTT
cdr3_aa: CASSERASGTTDTQYF

v_call: TRBV25-1
d_call: NA
clone_size: once
j_call: TRBJ1-1
cdr3_nt: TGTGCCAGCAGTGGGACTCCCATGAACACTGAAGCTTTCTTT
cdr3_aa: CASSGTPMNTEAFF

v_call: TRBV7-9
d_call: TRBD1
clone_size: once
j_call: TRBJ2-7
cdr3_nt: TGTGCCAGCAGCCCCCCTCTGGTCGGGACAGGGGACTCCTACGAGCAGTACTTC
cdr3_aa: CASSPPLVGTGDSYEQYF

v_call: TRBV2
d_call: NA
clone_size: NA
j_call: TRBJ2-7
cdr3_nt: TGTGCCAGCAGATCCAGGGGACACTCCTACGAGCAGTACTTC
cdr3_aa: CASRSRGHSYEQYF

v_call: TRBV21-1
d_call: NA
clone_size: NA
j_call: TRBJ2-7
cdr3_nt: TGTGCCAGCACGGAGTGGACTAGCGTCTCCTACGAGCAGTACTTC
cdr3_aa: CASTEWTSVSYEQYF

v_call: TRBV2
d_call: TRBD1
clone_size: NA
j_call: TRBJ1-4
cdr3_nt: TGTGCCAGCAGACCTAGGATACAGGGACAGGCGGGCAGAGAAAAACTGTTTTTT
cdr3_aa: CASRPRIQGQAGREKLFF

v_call: TRBV7-2
d_call: TRBD1
clone_size: once
j_call: TRBJ2-5
cdr3_nt: TGTGCCAGCAGCTTAGCGGGACAGGGTCGAGAGACCCAGTACTTC
cdr3_aa: CASSLAGQGRETQYF

v_call: TRBV3-1/TRBV3-2
d_call: NA
clone_size: NA
j_call: TRBJ2-7
cdr3_nt: TGTGCCAGCAGCCAAGGATCAGGGTTTTACGAGCAGTACTTC
cdr3_aa: CASSQGSGFYEQYF

v_call: TRBV5-1
d_call: NA
clone_size: NA
j_call: TRBJ1-2
cdr3_nt: TGCGCCAGCAGCACAGCAGGGAAGGGGGGCTACACCTTC
cdr3_aa: CASSTAGKGGYTF

v_call: TRBV3-1/TRBV3-2
d_call: NA
clone_size: once
j_call: TRBJ1-5
cdr3_nt: TGTGCCAGCAGCCCGGGTTCGGACTACAATCAGCCCCAGCATTTT
cdr3_aa: CASSPGSDYNQPQHF

v_call: TRBV9
d_call: TRBD2
clone_size: NA
j_call: TRBJ2-3
cdr3_nt: TGTGCCAGCAGCCCGACTAGCGGGGGGCTTGGCACAGATACGCAGTATTTT
cdr3_aa: CASSPTSGGLGTDTQYF

v_call: TRBV5-4
d_call: TRBD1
clone_size: NA
j_call: TRBJ1-3
cdr3_nt: TGTGCCAGCAGCCGGGGGACAGGGCGATACTCTGGAAACACCATATATTTT
cdr3_aa: CASSRGTGRYSGNTIYF

v_call: TRBV7-2
d_call: NA
clone_size: NA
j_call: TRBJ1-5
cdr3_nt: TGTGCCAGCAGCCTGAAGGCGGGTGCCAATCAGCCCCAGCATTTT
cdr3_aa: CASSLKAGANQPQHF

v_call: TRBV12-3/TRBV12-4
d_call: NA
clone_size: NA
j_call: TRBJ1-1
cdr3_nt: TGTGCCAGCAGTTTCATTAGTGGCACTGAAGCTTTCTTT
cdr3_aa: CASSFISGTEAFF

v_call: TRBV2
d_call: NA
clone_size: NA
j_call: TRBJ1-5
cdr3_nt: TGTGCCAGCAGTCCCGAGGTTGGCAATCAGCCCCAGCATTTT
cdr3_aa: CASSPEVGNQPQHF